This entry lists 28 T cell receptor beta chains sequenced from one sample in a study of regulatory T cells in long-lasting Graves disease. Documented time point: newly diagnosed GD, antithyroid drugs for less than 3 months. Following extraction of RNA from PBMCs, that RNA was used to make the TCR library. With iRepertoire HTBI primers and Arm-PCR of CDR3 regions, TCR beta libraries were built. One entry per CDR3 protein results from TCRdb running MiXCR on the multiplex PCR reads. The repertoire holds around 250,000 distinct CDR3 sequences, with about 17% as singletons. This sample also belongs to another study, concerning T cells in Graves' hyperthyroidism and ophthalmopathy.

The specimen comprised peripheral blood mononuclear cells (PBMCs), sampled at new diagnosis, from a patient treated with antithyroid drugs. The receptors come from a woman aged 25 to 39 with Graves disease.

This clonotype was observed many times. Here the CDR3 DNA reads TGTGCCAGCAGCCACTCCGGGGACAGCGGCACAGATACGCAGTATTTT. Translating it yields CASSHSGDSGTDTQYF. The J gene is TRBJ2-3, the V gene TRBV7-9, with 7 bases identical to TRBD1. Germline values: CDR1 SEHNR, CDR2 FQNEAQ (reference sequence). V shed 5 bases, J shed 1 base, and the junction held 9 bases outside the gene matches. This CDR3 contains 16 residues.

This clonotype occurred many times. The junction differs from germline at one of its ends, possibly a read error. This chain's CDR3 is CASSSVRGGAVF. DNA of the CDR3: TGTGCCAGCAGCTCCGTTCGCGGGGGGGCGGTCTTC. The chain is built from TRBV7-2 and TRBJ2-1, with 9 positions matching TRBD2. Germline-derived CDR1 and CDR2 are SGHTA and FQGNSA. The CDR3 loop spans 12 amino acids.

This clonotype was seen a handful of times. A much larger clonotype is one base distant, so this may be a read error. This chain links TRBV27 with TRBJ1-1; the D gene is possibly TRBD1 (6 bases). The V gene lost 7 bases and the J gene lost 4 bases, with 13 bases spanning the gap. Germline assignment: CDR1 MNHEY and CDR2 SMNVEV (reference sequence). This CDR3 spans 13 amino acids. The CDR3 is CASIGQTSTEAFF. The CDR3 nucleotides are TGTGCCAGCATCGGACAGACGAGCACTGAAGCTTTCTTT.

This clonotype has a single count. The chain is built from TRBV27 and TRBJ1-4, with TRBD1 as a possible D gene (5 bases). The DNA matches TRBJ1-6 better at its end, which makes the J call doubtful. The germline V gene encodes CDR1 MNHEY and CDR2 SMNVEV (reference sequence). CDR3 size: 16 residues. Here the CDR3 DNA reads TGTGCCAGCAGTTCCCAGGGAAGCCCTTTAGGTTCACCCCTCCACTTT. Its translation: CASSSQGSPLGSPLHF.

This clonotype has a count of ten or more. The chain has TRBV7-2 and TRBJ2-2; perhaps TRBD2 as D (6 bases). CDR1 and CDR2 from the germline V gene are SGHTA and FQGNSA. V lost 8 bases, J lost 1 base, and 11 bases lay in between. CDR3 length equals 14 residues. The CDR3 sequence: CASWGTLNTGELFF. DNA for the CDR3: TGTGCCAGCTGGGGGACTTTGAACACCGGGGAGCTGTTTTTT.

This clonotype was seen more than once but under ten times. This sequence joins TRBV12-3 or TRBV12-4 and TRBJ2-5; no definite D call. Trimming removed 4 bases from V and 1 base from J, with 10 bases in between. There are 14 residues in the CDR3. The CDR3 DNA is TGTGCCAGCAGTTACTCGCTCAGCCAAGAGACCCAGTACTTC. This translates into CASSYSLSQETQYF.

The chain carries TRBV10-1 and TRBJ2-1, with TRBD2 identical over 14 bases. The J segment lost 8 bases and the V segment lost 0 bases, leaving 0 bases of the junction unmatched. The CDR3 has 15 amino acids. CDR1 is WNHNN, CDR2 SYGVQD, per germline (reference sequence). CDR3 residues: CASSESGLAGDEQFF. DNA of the CDR3: TGCGCCAGCAGTGAGTCGGGACTAGCGGGGGATGAGCAGTTCTTC.

This clonotype was seen at least ten times. This may come from a read error, since a much larger clone is one base off. J is TRBJ2-5 and V is TRBV2; 7 bases line up with TRBD1. The CDR3 runs to 13 residues. The germline V gene encodes CDR1 SNHLY and CDR2 FYNNEI. Here the CDR3 reads CAGSEGQRETQYF. CDR3 nucleotides: TGTGCCGGCAGTGAGGGACAGAGAGAGACCCAGTACTTC. Drawing the rest from reference TRBV2 and TRBJ2-5, the complete variable domain is EPEVTQTPSHQVTQMGQEVILRCVPISNHLYFYWYRQILGQKVEFLVSFYNNEISEKSEIFDDQFSVERPDGSNFTLKIRSTKLEDSAMYFCAGSEGQRETQYFGPGTRLLVL.

Ten or more counts support this clonotype. The V call is TRBV7-9, the J call TRBJ1-2; perhaps TRBD1 as D (5 bases). The V end was cut by 5 bases, the J end by 4 bases, with 11 bases between. From germline, CDR1 is SEHNR and CDR2 FQNEAQ (reference sequence). This CDR3 region has 13 residues. CDR3 protein: CASSRGTAYGYTF. In nucleotides, the CDR3 is TGTGCCAGCAGCCGGGGGACGGCCTATGGCTACACCTTC.

The CDR3 here is CSVSDSYEQYF. The CDR3 region has the DNA TGCAGTGTTTCCGACAGCTACGAGCAGTACTTC. The chain recombines TRBV20-1 with TRBJ2-7; D may be TRBD1 (5 bases). Germline V gene sequence: CDR1 DFQATT, CDR2 SNEGSKA (reference sequence). CDR3 length equals 11 residues. V was shortened by 7 bases and J by 3 bases, with 10 bases between the two germline ends.

This clonotype was detected ten times or more. This chain connects TRBV7-3 to TRBJ2-7; perhaps TRBD1 as D (5 bases). Germline assignment: CDR1 SGHTA and CDR2 FQGTGA. Trimming cost V 5 bases and J 2 bases, with 16 bases left between them. The CDR3 is 15 amino acids. The CDR3 here is CASSPTPAGTYEQYF. Written as DNA, the CDR3 is TGTGCCAGCAGCCCAACGCCGGCAGGGACCTACGAGCAGTACTTC.

This clonotype was picked up a small number of times. This rearrangement joins TRBV19 to TRBJ1-3, with a possible D match to TRBD1 (6 bases). The CDR3 extends over 17 amino acids. Trimming shortened V by 1 base and J by 4 bases, and 17 bases separated the two germline ends. CDR1 and CDR2 from the germline V gene are LNHDA and SQIVND (reference sequence). The CDR3 DNA is TGTGCCAGTAGTATAGGCCGACAGGCTTTGTCCGGAAACACCATATATTTT. It specifies CASSIGRQALSGNTIYF. Full variable domain (outside the CDR3, taken from reference TRBV19 and TRBJ1-3): DGGITQSPKYLFRKEGQNVTLSCEQNLNHDAMYWYRQDPGQGLRLIYYSQIVNDFQKGDIAEGYSVSREKKESFPLTVTSAQKNPTAFYLCASSIGRQALSGNTIYFGEGSWLTVV.

Details on this clonotype: A read error likely explains this, since a far larger clone differs by one base. This rearrangement joins TRBV3-1 to TRBJ1-1, with D perhaps TRBD1 (5 bases). Looked up from germline, CDR1 is LGHDT and CDR2 is YNNKEL (reference sequence). There are 13 residues in the CDR3. CDR3: CASSLAGGTEALF. The CDR3 coding sequence is TGTGCCAGCAGCCTCGCGGGAGGGACTGAAGCTCTCTTT.

This clonotype was seen many times. The CDR3 sequence: CASSNRPLSYNEQFF. CDR3 coding DNA: TGTGCCAGTAGTAACAGGCCGCTCTCCTACAATGAGCAGTTCTTC. This chain uses TRBV19 with TRBJ2-1; the D gene is possibly TRBD1 (5 bases). Germline CDR1 is LNHDA and CDR2 is SQIVND (reference sequence). The CDR3 covers 15 residues. V was cut by 4 bases and J by 0 bases, with 10 bases left in between.

Notes on this clonotype: At one boundary the junction diverges from the germline segment, which might be a read error. The V and J genes are TRBV28 and TRBJ2-7; possibly TRBD1 for D (6 bases). The CDR3 loop spans 13 amino acids. Germline values: CDR1 MDHEN, CDR2 SYDVKM. The CDR3 loop is CASSPGAPYGQYF. The CDR3 nucleotides read TGTGCCAGCAGTCCAGGGGCCCCCTACGGGCAGTACTTC.

This clonotype was seen only a few times. The rearrangement uses TRBV12-3 or TRBV12-4 and TRBJ2-1; 9 bases agree with TRBD1. CDR3 length: 14 amino acids. J gave up 8 bases and V 5 bases, and 7 bases lay outside the gene matches. This CDR3 is CASSPGQGRHEQFF. DNA for the CDR3: TGTGCCAGCAGTCCCGGACAGGGGAGGCATGAGCAGTTCTTC.

There are a few counts of this clonotype. The chain has TRBV5-1 and TRBJ2-3; D is unclear. The CDR3 is 16 amino acids. Germline CDR1 is SGHRS and CDR2 is YFSETQ. V gave up 0 bases and J gave up 0 bases, with 11 bases separating them. The CDR3 reads CASSLGPTSSTDTQYF. The DNA of the CDR3 is TGCGCCAGCAGCTTGGGTCCGACTTCCAGCACAGATACGCAGTATTTT.

This clonotype was counted a few times. One base away lies a much larger clone, so this may be a sequencing read error. This chain connects TRBV7-9 to TRBJ2-1; TRBD2 is a possible D gene (6 bases). The CDR3 is made up of 13 amino acids. V was trimmed by 5 bases and J by 16 bases, leaving 21 bases between them. CDR1 is SEHNR and CDR2 is FQNEAQ in the germline V gene (reference sequence). CDR3 nucleotides: TGTGCCAGCAGCAGGCCCAGGGTGGCAGGGACTTTCTTC. Protein sequence: CASSRPRVAGTFF.

This clonotype occurred many times. The chain links TRBV7-2 to TRBJ2-1, with a possible D match to TRBD2 (7 bases). The CDR3 is made up of 15 amino acids. Germline CDR1 and CDR2: SGHTA and FQGNSA. Trimming left V 2 bases short and J 4 bases short, with 12 bases between. The CDR3 sequence: CASSLMAGAYNEQFF. DNA for the CDR3: TGTGCCAGCAGCTTAATGGCGGGGGCTTACAATGAGCAGTTCTTC.

V gene TRBV11-2 combines with J gene TRBJ2-5; 7 bases align to TRBD2. CDR3 length: 11 residues. Looked up from germline, CDR1 is SGHAT and CDR2 is FQNNGV. The J segment lost 9 bases and the V segment lost 6 bases, leaving 4 bases of the junction unmatched. The CDR3 DNA reads as TGTGCCAGCAGTCGGGGGGAGGCCCAGTACTTC. Its translation is CASSRGEAQYF. The full variable domain, in which reference TRBV11-2 and TRBJ2-5 provide the parts outside the CDR3, is EAGVAQSPRYKIIEKRQSVAFWCNPISGHATLYWYQQILGQGPKLLIQFQNNGVVDDSQLPKDRFSAERLKGVDSTLKIQPAKLEDSAVYLCASSRGEAQYFGPGTRLLVL.

This clonotype was counted many times. This chain links TRBV29-1 with TRBJ2-3; TRBD2 matches 9 bases. The V gene's germline CDR1 is SQVTM and CDR2 ANQGSEA. The CDR3 contains 15 residues. V trimming: 7 bases; J trimming: 1 base; junction bases outside the gene matches: 9. CDR3 sequence: CSARKSSGGTDTQYF. As DNA, the CDR3 is TGCAGCGCCAGAAAATCTAGCGGGGGCACAGATACGCAGTATTTT.

The table lists this clonotype with a few counts. The genes are TRBV19 and TRBJ2-2; no reliable D call. CDR1 LNHDA and CDR2 SQIVND come from the germline V gene (reference sequence). The V end was cut by 6 bases, the J end by 3 bases, with 14 bases between. This CDR3 is built from 15 residues. DNA of the CDR3: TGTGCCAGTAGAGTCCCTCTTGGGGACACCGGGGAGCTGTTTTTT. Amino acid sequence: CASRVPLGDTGELFF.

The sample holds many counts of this clonotype. The gene calls are TRBV3-1 and TRBJ1-5; D is ambiguous. CDR1 and CDR2 (germline): LGHDT, YNNKEL (reference sequence). With 3 bases removed from V and 3 bases from J, the gap between germline ends came to 9 bases. The length of the CDR3 is 14 residues. CDR3 residues: CASSQAATNQPQHF. The CDR3 DNA reads as TGTGCCAGCAGCCAGGCGGCCACCAATCAGCCCCAGCATTTT.

This clonotype was seen ten or more times. The CDR3 loop is CASSQNPGPDGYTF. Here the CDR3 DNA reads TGTGCCAGCAGCCAGAACCCAGGGCCGGATGGCTACACCTTC. The chain links TRBV3-1 to TRBJ1-2, with D tentatively TRBD1 (5 bases). Germline V gives CDR1 LGHDT, CDR2 YNNKEL (reference sequence). V dropped 3 bases and J dropped 6 bases, with 14 bases sitting between them. The length of the CDR3 is 14 residues.

This clonotype was detected ten times or more. The chain combines TRBV5-1 with TRBJ2-7; D perhaps matches TRBD2 (5 bases). The V end was cut by 4 bases, the J end by 1 base, with 12 bases between. The CDR3 extends over 14 amino acids. Germline assignment: CDR1 SGHRS and CDR2 YFSETQ. The CDR3 loop reads CASSRSGGSYEQYF. CDR3 bases: TGCGCCAGCAGCCGGAGCGGCGGATCCTACGAGCAGTACTTC. Drawing the rest from reference TRBV5-1 and TRBJ2-7, the complete variable domain is KAGVTQTPRYLIKTRGQQVTLSCSPISGHRSVSWYQQTPGQGLQFLFEYFSETQRNKGNFPGRFSGRQFSNSRSEMNVSTLELGDSALYLCASSRSGGSYEQYFGPGTRLTVT.

This clonotype appeared many times. V and J are TRBV5-1 and TRBJ1-1, with TRBD1 matching over 8 bases. CDR1 and CDR2 (germline): SGHRS, YFSETQ. CDR3 size: 13 residues. The V and J ends lost 8 bases and 5 bases, in that order; junction bases with no gene match: 8. The CDR3 region is CASSRTGWTEAFF. The CDR3 DNA reads as TGCGCCAGTAGCAGGACAGGGTGGACTGAAGCTTTCTTT.

In this sample, this clonotype turned up many times. The chain employs TRBV6-1 and TRBJ2-7; D remains ambiguous. The CDR3 covers 14 residues. CDR1 MNHNS and CDR2 SASEGT come from the germline V gene. Trimming shortened V by 6 bases and J by 0 bases, and 12 bases separated the two germline ends. The CDR3 region has the DNA TGTGCCAGCAGAGCCTCTCGCAGCTCCTACGAGCAGTACTTC. It yields the protein CASRASRSSYEQYF.

The table lists this clonotype with many counts. This rearrangement joins TRBV6-1 to TRBJ2-2; 12 nucleotides align to TRBD1. J was trimmed by 2 bases and V by 2 bases; bases with no gene match: 3. The CDR3 runs to 17 residues. Germline V gene data show CDR1 as MNHNS and CDR2 as SASEGT. The CDR3 loop is CASSERDRGLNTGELFF. CDR3 nucleotide sequence: TGTGCCAGCAGTGAACGGGACAGGGGGCTAAACACCGGGGAGCTGTTTTTT.